Listed below are T cell receptor beta chains from one sample, sequenced in a study of T cell responses to AZD1222 COVID-19 vaccine. The table came from immunoSEQ multiplex PCR; TCRdb's copy has only in-frame clones and leaves some out. Of approximately 120,000 clones in the sample, 88% were seen once. Here the sequenced sample was peripheral blood, taken on day 0 of AZD1222 vaccination. Receptors were obtained from an adult in good health. Both conserved end residues are trimmed from each CDR3. Where a row states a size, it is once, few, many or the class of an expanded clone; other rows omit it.

v_call clone_size cdr3_aa
TRBV25-1 once ASSVENEQY
TRBV5-4 - ASSGGGLAGSNTGELF
TRBV19 - ASSIAGRGNTHTDTQY
TRBV9 - ASSVVPGGRETQY
TRBV28 - ASSLSVFGATYYGYT
TRBV6-5 - ASRNPVNLGNTIY
TRBV5-1 - ASSPAGDYGYT
TRBV9 once ASSEGLAGLTDTQY
TRBV5-1 - ASSQPRDRAKNTEAF
TRBV6-4 once ASSDSSGGADTQY
TRBV5-1 - ASSFSGPDTEAF
TRBV5-1 - ASSRRTYGYT
TRBV7-9 - ASSLGTSGSPGRYEQY
TRBV4-1 - ASSRGLAATYEQY
TRBV7-9 - ASSTSGAGSYEQY
TRBV19 few ASSMRQGGYNSPLH
TRBV14 - ASSQLSGPYEQY
TRBV19 - ASSSGQKNTEAF
TRBV10-3 - AISERQGAVNTIY
TRBV9 - ASSPGQGAYNEQF
TRBV5-1 - ASSLAGQGGYT
TRBV6-2/TRBV6-3 once ASSYGGQGAYQPQH
TRBV29-1 few SVDPGTDYGYT
TRBV7-9 - ASTSSPWETKNIQY
TRBV7-9 - ASTKTGTGNIQY
TRBV25-1 - ASSERGYQPQH
TRBV7-2 - ASSISGTGNTEAF
TRBV9 - ASSPGTSGNYEQY
TRBV3-1/TRBV3-2 - ASSQNRGTEAF